Each of the 9 T cell receptor beta chains below was sequenced from the same sample in a study of neurological immune-mediated disorders (dated by TCRdb to between 2017 and 2020). The library came from 5' RACE. Sequencing was performed on an Illumina HiSeq 2500. TCRdb reprocessing: public reads trimmed at Q25 with fastp, clones called with MiXCR, in-frame beta chains kept. Every distinct CDR3 protein forms one entry, paired with its most common genes and DNA. Present in this sample are 40,000 to 55,000 distinct CDR3 sequences, about 9.3% of which were seen just once. The top ten clonotypes cover 21% of the sample. The sample was PBMCs. The receptors derive from a woman in her thirties or forties with HTLV-1-associated myelopathy (HAM/TSP).

The table lists this clonotype with many counts. The chain is built from TRBV20-1 and TRBJ2-3; D gene unclear. This CDR3 is built from 13 residues. With 6 bases removed from V and 0 bases from J, the gap between germline ends came to 10 bases. From germline, CDR1 is DFQATT and CDR2 SNEGSKA (reference sequence). CDR3 in DNA: TGCAGTGCCCGCGCGCGGAGCACAGATACGCAGTATTTT. Its translation is CSARARSTDTQYF.

This clonotype was recorded many times. V and J are TRBV12-3 or TRBV12-4 and TRBJ2-4; D unclear. V was shortened by 3 bases and J by 5 bases, with 11 bases between the two germline ends. CDR3 length equals 14 residues. CDR3 loop: CASSFSPAENIQYF. The CDR3 DNA reads TGTGCCAGCAGTTTTAGTCCGGCAGAAAACATTCAGTACTTC.

This clonotype was observed many times. The genes are TRBV10-2 and TRBJ2-5; tentatively, D is TRBD2 (6 bases). The V gene's germline CDR1 is WSHSY and CDR2 SAAADI. Trimming stripped 6 bases from V and 1 base from J, with 18 bases between. The CDR3 extends over 16 amino acids. The CDR3 DNA sequence: TGCGCCAGCAGAGAACCCTTCCGGGACTTCCAAGAGACCCAGTACTTC. Protein sequence: CASREPFRDFQETQYF.

This clonotype was seen many times. CDR3 in DNA: TGCGCCAGCAGCCCTGGAAGCCAGAACACTGAAGCTTTCTTT. Translating gives CASSPGSQNTEAFF. The J gene is TRBJ1-1, the V gene TRBV5-1, with D unresolved. This CDR3 has 14 residues. Germline CDR1 reads SGHRS; CDR2 reads YFSETQ. V lost 4 bases and J lost 1, with 11 bases in between.

This clonotype was detected many times. This chain uses TRBV30 with TRBJ1-6; 8 bases line up with TRBD1. This CDR3 is 13 amino acids long. Trimming took 8 bases from V and 6 from J; bases not matched to a gene: 6. CDR1 and CDR2 from the germline V gene are GTSNPN and SVGIG (reference sequence). The CDR3 DNA reads TGTGCCGTTCGGACAGGGCTTAATTCACCCCTCCACTTT. Translated: CAVRTGLNSPLHF.

This clonotype occurred many times. V is TRBV6-2 or TRBV6-3 and J is TRBJ2-2, with D perhaps matching TRBD1 (6 bases). V dropped 6 bases and J dropped 5 bases, with 10 bases sitting between them. The CDR3 runs to 13 residues. CDR1 and CDR2 (germline): MNHEY, SVGEGT. The CDR3 spells CASRPTGTGELFF. CDR3 DNA sequence: TGTGCCAGCAGGCCGACAGGTACCGGGGAGCTGTTTTTT.

This clonotype was found many times. The genes are TRBV11-2 and TRBJ2-5; 7 bases are a match to TRBD2. In germline, CDR1 is SGHAT, CDR2 FQNNGV. This CDR3 is 17 amino acids long. The J segment lost 7 bases and the V segment lost 0 bases, leaving 14 bases of the junction unmatched. The CDR3: CASSLEAPGVPGGTQYF. In nucleotides, the CDR3 is TGTGCCAGCAGCTTAGAAGCCCCTGGGGTTCCGGGGGGGACCCAGTACTTC.

This clonotype was picked up many times. This chain uses TRBV4-2 with TRBJ2-3; no definite D call. Germline V CDR1 and CDR2: LGHNA, YNFKEQ. The CDR3 totals 14 residues. Trimming cost V 0 bases and J 8 bases, with 12 bases left between them. This CDR3 is CASSQDIGRSTQYF. The CDR3 DNA sequence: TGTGCCAGCAGCCAAGACATAGGAAGGAGTACGCAGTATTTT.

There are many counts of this clonotype. The chain carries TRBV11-2 and TRBJ1-5, with TRBD1 identical over 7 bases. This CDR3 spans 15 amino acids. Germline CDR1 SGHAT, CDR2 FQNNGV. V trimming: 1 base; J trimming: 3 bases; junction bases outside the gene matches: 3. The CDR3 loop is CASSLGGQDNQPQHF. The CDR3 DNA is TGTGCCAGCAGCTTAGGAGGACAGGACAATCAGCCCCAGCATTTT.